One and the same sample provided the 28 T cell receptor beta chains below, sequenced in a study of shared clonotypes between healthy human individuals. In the naive CD8 group, cells lacked CD45RO and were positively selected for CCR7, so terminally differentiated effector memory CD45RA+ cells were left out. Profiled with immunoSEQ multiplex PCR; TCRdb holds only in-frame clones, not every one. The sample carries around 600,000 clones, 85% to 95% recorded once. Sequenced input: naive CD8+ T cells sorted from blood. The source is a woman in her thirties in good health.

The J gene is TRBJ2-7, the V gene TRBV28; D gene ambiguous. The CDR3 is 15 amino acids. Germline loops: CDR1 MDHEN, CDR2 SYDVKM. Trimming removed 3 bases at V and 3 bases at J, with 15 bases between. The CDR3 DNA reads TGTGCCAGCAGTTTTCGGGTCTTATTGAACTACGAGCAGTACTTC. Translation gives CASSFRVLLNYEQYF.

The chain joins TRBV6-1 to TRBJ2-7; the D is unclear. Trimming cost V 3 bases and J 3 bases, with 6 bases left between them. CDR3 length equals 12 residues. Germline V gives CDR1 MNHNS, CDR2 SASEGT. CDR3 nucleotides: TGTGCCAGCAGTGATTGGGACTACGAGCAGTACTTC. It yields the protein CASSDWDYEQYF.

The rearrangement links TRBV9 to TRBJ2-3, with D possibly TRBD2 on 5 matching bases. Germline lookup yields CDR1 SGDLS and CDR2 YYNGEE. This CDR3 has 15 residues. V gave up 3 bases and J gave up 2 bases, with 13 bases separating them. The CDR3 sequence is CASSEFRDSTDTQYF. The DNA of the CDR3 is TGTGCCAGCAGCGAATTCCGGGATTCCACAGATACGCAGTATTTT.

The chain's CDR3 is CASSWRGKGSGNTIYF. CDR3 DNA sequence: TGCGCCAGCAGCTGGAGGGGAAAGGGCTCTGGAAACACCATATATTTT. The chain has TRBV5-1 and TRBJ1-3; the D gene is possibly TRBD1 (5 bases). The CDR3 is 16 residues long. V lost 3 bases, J lost 0 bases, and 13 bases lay in between. Germline CDR1 SGHRS, CDR2 YFSETQ.

The V gene is TRBV7-9, the J gene TRBJ2-1; D is possibly TRBD2 (6 bases). The CDR3 runs 15 residues. Trimming cost V 3 bases and J 3 bases, with 12 bases left between them. From germline, CDR1 is SEHNR and CDR2 FQNEAQ (reference sequence). This chain's CDR3 is CASSFGTPGYNEQFF. The CDR3 bases are TGTGCCAGCAGCTTCGGGACTCCCGGCTACAATGAGCAGTTCTTC.

V gene TRBV6-6 combines with J gene TRBJ2-7, with unresolved D. Germline V CDR1 and CDR2: MNHNY, SVGAGI (reference sequence). The V end was cut by 6 bases, the J end by 2 bases, with 11 bases between. CDR3 length: 13 amino acids. In nucleotides, the CDR3 is TGTGCCAGCAGCCTTCTGAGCGCCTACGAGCAGTACTTC. As protein: CASSLLSAYEQYF.

The genes are TRBV27 and TRBJ1-5, with a possible D match to TRBD1 (6 bases). V was trimmed by 7 bases and J by 1 base, leaving 11 bases between them. Germline-derived CDR1 and CDR2 are MNHEY and SMNVEV (reference sequence). The CDR3 has 14 residues. The CDR3 here is CASTKGGSNQPQHF. The CDR3 region has the DNA TGTGCCAGCACCAAAGGGGGAAGCAATCAGCCCCAGCATTTT.

CDR3 sequence (DNA): TGTGCCAGCAGCTTTGGTGGCTCTGCTCAGCCCCAGCATTTT. It yields the protein CASSFGGSAQPQHF. The chain combines TRBV7-9 with TRBJ1-5; D unresolved. The CDR3 runs 14 residues. Germline V CDR1 and CDR2: SEHNR, FQNEAQ (reference sequence). The V and J ends lost 3 bases and 6 bases respectively, with 12 bases between them.

The CDR3 region has the DNA TGCGCCAGCAGTTCCGGGACAGTTAAGGATGAGCAGTTCTTC. Its translation is CASSSGTVKDEQFF. The chain carries TRBV5-1 and TRBJ2-1; 7 nucleotides match TRBD1. Germline-derived CDR1 and CDR2 are SGHRS and YFSETQ. V lost 5 bases and J lost 8; bases outside the gene matches: 10. The length of the CDR3 is 14 residues.

Details on this clone: The sample carries other DNA sequences with the same CDR3. The chain has TRBV19 and TRBJ2-7; TRBD1 agrees at 9 bases. Trimming removed 5 bases from V and 3 bases from J; junction bases left unmatched: 2. Germline V gene data show CDR1 as LNHDA and CDR2 as SQIVND (reference sequence). The CDR3 extends over 13 amino acids. Here the CDR3 reads CASSEGQGYEQYF. The CDR3, as DNA: TGTGCCAGTAGTGAGGGACAGGGCTACGAGCAGTACTTC.

The rearrangement links TRBV2 to TRBJ1-4; no clear D gene. The CDR3 spans 15 residues. V was cut by 3 bases and J by 6 bases, with 14 bases left in between. The germline CDR1 and CDR2 sequences are SNHLY and FYNNEI. Here the CDR3 reads CASSEVGGSDEKLFF. As DNA, the CDR3 is TGTGCCAGCAGTGAGGTTGGTGGGTCGGATGAAAAACTGTTTTTT.

The chain uses TRBV14 and TRBJ2-1; 10 nucleotides match TRBD2. CDR3 size: 15 residues. V shed 8 bases, J shed 4 bases, and the junction held 8 bases outside the gene matches. From germline, CDR1 is SGHDN and CDR2 FVKESK. CDR3 nucleotides: TGTGCCAGCTCGGCACTAGCGGGGCCTTACAATGAGCAGTTCTTC. This codes for CASSALAGPYNEQFF.

This clone turned up a few times. The same CDR3 can be traced to other DNA sequences in this sample. This rearrangement joins TRBV30 to TRBJ1-1; TRBD1 might be the D (5 bases). This CDR3 is built from 14 residues. Germline V lookup: CDR1 GTSNPN, CDR2 SVGIG (reference sequence). Trimming took off 0 bases at V and 4 bases at J, with 12 bases between the two ends. The CDR3 is CAWSVGQGGTEAFF. The CDR3 region has the DNA TGTGCCTGGAGTGTAGGGCAGGGTGGCACTGAAGCTTTCTTT.

The chain has TRBV19 and TRBJ2-7; 9 nucleotides align to TRBD1. Germline-derived CDR1 and CDR2 are LNHDA and SQIVND (reference sequence). With 0 bases clipped from V and 6 bases from J, the junction kept 9 bases outside the gene matches. The CDR3 extends over 16 amino acids. The CDR3 nucleotides read TGTGCCAGTAGTATAGACACCGGGACAGGGTTATCCGAGCAGTACTTC. Amino acids: CASSIDTGTGLSEQYF.

The chain recombines TRBV5-6 with TRBJ1-2; possibly TRBD1 for D (5 bases). Germline V gives CDR1 SGHDT, CDR2 YYEEEE. Trimming removed 0 bases at V and 7 bases at J, with 19 bases between. CDR3 length: 16 amino acids. The CDR3 loop is CASSLGFRGVSGGYTF. CDR3 bases: TGTGCCAGCAGCTTGGGGTTTCGAGGGGTATCCGGTGGCTACACCTTC.

The V call is TRBV19, the J call TRBJ1-1, with TRBD1 matching 7 bases. There are 12 residues in the CDR3. Trimming took 3 bases from V and 11 from J; bases not matched to a gene: 6. CDR1 LNHDA and CDR2 SQIVND come from the germline V gene (reference sequence). The CDR3 sequence: CASSIGQGDAFF. CDR3 nucleotides: TGTGCCAGTAGTATTGGGCAGGGGGATGCTTTCTTT.

Concerning this clone: Relative to the germline gene, one junction end is altered; a read error may explain this. The rearrangement links TRBV4-1 to TRBJ2-7; TRBD1 is a possible D gene (5 bases). CDR1 and CDR2 (germline): MGHRA, YSYEKL. The CDR3 loop spans 13 amino acids. For the CDR3, the DNA is TGCGCCAGCAGCTTCCGGACATCCTCCGAGCAGTACTTC. The encoded protein is CASSFRTSSEQYF.

The rearrangement uses TRBV6-9 and TRBJ1-5; tentative D call: TRBD1 (5 bases). The V gene's germline CDR1 is MNHGY and CDR2 SVAAGI. Trimming cost V 8 bases and J 0 bases, with 11 bases left between them. The CDR3 is 14 amino acids. The CDR3 DNA sequence: TGTGCCAGCGGCCTAGACAGTAGCAATCAGCCCCAGCATTTT. It is translated as CASGLDSSNQPQHF.

A remark on this clone: This same CDR3 is encoded by further DNA sequences in the sample. The V gene is TRBV4-1, the J gene TRBJ1-6; TRBD1 is a possible D gene (5 bases). CDR3 length equals 13 residues. Germline V CDR1 and CDR2: MGHRA, YSYEKL. The V gene lost 3 bases and the J gene lost 7 bases, with 7 bases spanning the gap. CDR3 residues: CASSQGGNSPLHF. Here the CDR3 DNA reads TGCGCCAGCAGCCAGGGGGGGAATTCACCCCTCCACTTT.

This chain uses TRBV5-6 with TRBJ2-7; no clear D gene. V was shortened by 4 bases and J by 2 bases, with 13 bases between the two germline ends. Per the germline V gene, CDR1 is SGHDT and CDR2 is YYEEEE. The CDR3 loop spans 14 amino acids. The CDR3 nucleotides are TGTGCCAGCAGCGGACCTATCGCGGCCTACGAGCAGTACTTC. This sequence encodes CASSGPIAAYEQYF.

For this clone: Other DNA sequences in the same sample also yield this CDR3. The J gene is TRBJ2-3, the V gene TRBV5-4; 10 positions match TRBD2. The CDR3 spans 14 residues. Germline V gene sequence: CDR1 SGHNT, CDR2 YYREEE (reference sequence). V was clipped by 5 bases and J by 1 base; unmatched bases: 1. CDR3 nucleotide sequence: TGTGCCAGCAGTGGACTAGCGGGCACAGATACGCAGTATTTT. It codes for CASSGLAGTDTQYF.

This rearrangement joins TRBV2 to TRBJ2-1, with D uncertain. The V end lost 1 base, the J end lost 10 bases, and 11 bases lay between the germline ends. This CDR3 is 13 amino acids long. Germline values: CDR1 SNHLY, CDR2 FYNNEI. The CDR3 loop reads CASSEGSGPEQFF. The CDR3 DNA reads TGTGCCAGCAGTGAAGGATCGGGTCCAGAGCAGTTCTTC.

The chain combines TRBV11-2 with TRBJ2-7; TRBD1 is a possible D gene (5 bases). In germline, CDR1 is SGHAT, CDR2 FQNNGV. V lost 4 bases, J lost 7 bases, and 29 bases lay in between. The CDR3 runs to 18 residues. The CDR3 sequence is CASSSDSRQGVGMGEQYF. CDR3 sequence (DNA): TGTGCCAGCAGCTCCGATTCTCGGCAGGGTGTGGGGATGGGAGAGCAGTACTTC. Based on the CDR3 plus reference TRBV11-2 and TRBJ2-7, the full variable domain is EAGVAQSPRYKIIEKRQSVAFWCNPISGHATLYWYQQILGQGPKLLIQFQNNGVVDDSQLPKDRFSAERLKGVDSTLKIQPAKLEDSAVYLCASSSDSRQGVGMGEQYFGPGTRLTVT.

The gene calls are TRBV4-1 and TRBJ1-2; D not certain. Germline V gives CDR1 MGHRA, CDR2 YSYEKL. The V end lost 3 bases, the J end lost 2 bases, and 7 bases lay between the germline ends. The CDR3 is 13 residues long. The CDR3 protein is CASSHGVNYGYTF. CDR3 bases: TGCGCCAGCAGCCACGGGGTAAACTATGGCTACACCTTC.

The chain combines TRBV5-8 with TRBJ1-3; D unclear. Trimming pared 0 bases from V and 6 bases from J, leaving 10 bases between. This CDR3 has 14 residues. Looked up from germline, CDR1 is SGHTS and CDR2 is YDEGEE. This CDR3 reads CASSLANSINTIYF. The CDR3 nucleotides read TGTGCCAGCAGCTTGGCTAATTCAATAAACACCATATATTTT.

The chain uses TRBV6-6 and TRBJ2-1; 7 nucleotides match TRBD2. Germline values: CDR1 MNHNY, CDR2 SVGAGI (reference sequence). J lost 8 bases, V lost 2 bases, and 12 bases had no gene match. The CDR3 contains 16 residues. CDR3 loop: CASSYGLAGPADEQFF. As DNA, the CDR3 is TGTGCCAGCAGTTACGGCTTAGCGGGCCCCGCGGATGAGCAGTTCTTC.

The chain recombines TRBV28 with TRBJ2-1; D unclear. The CDR3 consists of 16 residues. V dropped 6 bases and J dropped 2 bases, with 17 bases sitting between them. Germline V lookup: CDR1 MDHEN, CDR2 SYDVKM. The CDR3 here is CASRPVGRLTYNEQFF. The CDR3 bases are TGTGCCAGCAGACCGGTCGGGCGACTTACCTACAATGAGCAGTTCTTC.

The genes are TRBV13 and TRBJ2-1; 11 bases match TRBD1. The V segment lost 4 bases and the J segment 8 bases; nucleotides outside the gene matches: 7. The CDR3 runs to 15 residues. Germline values: CDR1 PRHDT, CDR2 FYEKMQ (reference sequence). The CDR3 coding sequence is TGTGCCAGCAGCTCCCGGGACAGGGGGTTCCATGAGCAGTTCTTC. This sequence encodes CASSSRDRGFHEQFF. The full variable domain, rest sourced from reference TRBV13 and TRBJ2-1, is AAGVIQSPRHLIKEKRETATLKCYPIPRHDTVYWYQQGPGQDPQFLISFYEKMQSDKGSIPDRFSAQQFSDYHSELNMSSLELGDSALYFCASSSRDRGFHEQFFGPGTRLTVL.